The 32 T cell receptor beta chains listed next were all sequenced from one sample in a study of T cells in Graves' hyperthyroidism and ophthalmopathy. Using RNA transcripts as the source, TCR beta CDR3 regions were amplified. HTBI primers were employed in a first-round RT-PCR of the TCR CDR3. Each CDR3 protein gets one entry after TCRdb re-called the multiplex PCR reads with MiXCR. The sample has roughly 280,000 distinct CDR3 sequences, about a sixth seen once; the top ten hold about 51%. Sequencing was performed on blood. The source of these receptors is a woman aged 60-70 years with Graves' ophthalmopathy.

This clonotype has a count of ten or more. This rearrangement joins TRBV12-3 or TRBV12-4 to TRBJ1-1; 7 nucleotides agree with TRBD1. The CDR3 length is 13 residues. Losses at the gene ends were 3 bases for V and 4 bases for J; bases not matched to a gene: 2. The CDR3 DNA is TGTGCCAGCAGTTTGACAGGGACCACTGAAGCTTTCTTT. Translating gives CASSLTGTTEAFF.

This clonotype appeared many times. The V and J genes are TRBV7-9 and TRBJ2-5; perhaps D is TRBD1 or TRBD2 (5 bases each). The CDR3 covers 15 residues. The germline V gene encodes CDR1 SEHNR and CDR2 FQNEAQ (reference sequence). V lost 1 base, J lost 4 bases, and 13 bases lay in between. This chain's CDR3 is CASSLEGRPSETQYF. Written as DNA, the CDR3 is TGTGCCAGCAGCTTAGAGGGACGGCCGTCAGAGACCCAGTACTTC.

This clonotype was counted ten times or more. V is TRBV5-1 and J is TRBJ1-5; D unclear. The CDR3 totals 13 residues. From germline, CDR1 is SGHRS and CDR2 YFSETQ. V gave up 1 base and J gave up 4 bases, with 6 bases separating them. CDR3 in amino acids: CASSLNGNQPQHF. In DNA, the CDR3 is TGCGCCAGCAGCTTGAACGGAAATCAGCCCCAGCATTTT.

This clonotype was picked up a small number of times. The rearrangement joins TRBV7-2 to TRBJ2-7; 9 bases line up with TRBD2. The germline V gene encodes CDR1 SGHTA and CDR2 FQGNSA. Trimming removed 1 base from V and 0 bases from J; junction bases left unmatched: 4. There are 16 residues in the CDR3. In nucleotides, the CDR3 is TGTGCCAGCAGCTTAGGCCTAGCGGGGCTCTCCTACGAGCAGTACTTC. Its protein product is CASSLGLAGLSYEQYF. The whole variable domain, remainder taken from reference TRBV7-2 and TRBJ2-7, is GAGVSQSPSNKVTEKGKDVELRCDPISGHTALYWYRQSLGQGLEFLIYFQGNSAPDKSGLPSDRFSAERTGGSVSTLTIQRTQQEDSAVYLCASSLGLAGLSYEQYFGPGTRLTVT.

This clonotype was counted ten times or more. The CDR3 sequence: CASKHLTSGVTDTQYF. The DNA for the CDR3 is TGTGCCAGCAAACACTTGACTAGCGGGGTCACAGATACGCAGTATTTT. The rearrangement links TRBV6-2 or TRBV6-3 to TRBJ2-3; TRBD2 matches 11 bases. CDR3 size: 16 residues. Germline V lookup: CDR1 MNHEY, CDR2 SVGEGT. V shed 7 bases, J shed 2 bases, and the junction held 8 bases outside the gene matches.

In regard to this clonotype: A much larger clonotype is one base distant, so this may be a read error. V gene TRBV7-3 combines with J gene TRBJ1-1; tentatively, D is TRBD1 (5 bases). Germline CDR1 SGHTA, CDR2 FQGTGA. The CDR3 totals 13 residues. CDR3 region: CTSSGDPSGEAFF. CDR3 coding DNA: TGTACCAGCTCGGGGGACCCTTCGGGTGAAGCTTTCTTT.

The V call is TRBV20-1, the J call TRBJ2-7; maybe TRBD1 (6 bases). The CDR3 consists of 16 residues. Germline CDR1 reads DFQATT; CDR2 reads SNEGSKA (reference sequence). The ends were cut back, 5 bases at V and 7 bases at J, with 27 bases in the middle. The CDR3 here is CSASVSGTYITGEQYF. CDR3 nucleotides: TGCAGTGCTTCTGTTTCCGGGACATATATTACGGGAGAGCAGTACTTC.

This clonotype has ten or more counts. This chain links TRBV28 with TRBJ1-5; D gene unclear. Trimming took 5 bases from V and 3 from J, leaving 8 bases between them. Germline V gene sequence: CDR1 MDHEN, CDR2 SYDVKM. The CDR3 contains 13 residues. CDR3 bases: TGTGCCAGCAGTCCATATGTCAATCAGCCCCAGCATTTT. Protein: CASSPYVNQPQHF.

This chain links TRBV7-8 with TRBJ2-3; TRBD2 matches at 7 bases. V shed 7 bases, J shed 5 bases, and the junction held 9 bases outside the gene matches. This CDR3 has 14 amino acids. Germline-derived CDR1 and CDR2 are SGHVS and FQNEAQ. The CDR3: CASTRTRGGDTQYF. CDR3 DNA: TGTGCCAGCACCCGGACTAGGGGTGGAGATACGCAGTATTTT.

This clonotype came up many times. This chain joins TRBV5-1 and TRBJ1-6; maybe TRBD1 (5 bases). Germline CDR1 reads SGHRS; CDR2 reads YFSETQ. This CDR3 spans 13 amino acids. The germline V and J ends were trimmed by 2 bases and 10 bases, with 10 bases remaining between them. The CDR3 coding sequence is TGCGCCAGCAGCTTAGACAGTGGCTCACCCCTCCACTTT. Translation gives CASSLDSGSPLHF.

V usage is TRBV5-6 and J usage is TRBJ2-5; 9 bases line up with TRBD1. The trim removed 2 bases at V and 5 bases at J, leaving 7 bases unmatched. Germline-derived CDR1 and CDR2 are SGHDT and YYEEEE. The CDR3 spans 15 residues. In DNA form, the CDR3 reads TGTGCCAGCAGCTTAGTGGGACAGGGTCGGGAGACCCAGTACTTC. Protein: CASSLVGQGRETQYF.

The genes are TRBV7-8 and TRBJ1-5, with D maybe TRBD1 (5 bases). This CDR3 has 14 residues. Germline CDR1 is SGHVS and CDR2 is FQNEAQ. The germline V and J ends were trimmed by 9 bases and 8 bases, with 20 bases remaining between them. The chain's CDR3 is CASSILQDIEPQHF. DNA for the CDR3: TGTGCCAGTAGTATACTACAGGACATAGAGCCCCAGCATTTT.

This clonotype showed up just a few times. The junction and the germline gene differ at one end; a read error may be behind it. This rearrangement joins TRBV7-7 to TRBJ1-3; unclear D gene. Per the germline V gene, CDR1 is SSHAT and CDR2 is FNYEAQ (reference sequence). This CDR3 contains 15 residues. The CDR3 reads CASSSSLTPGNTIYF. CDR3 DNA: TGTGCTAGCAGCTCAAGCCTGACCCCTGGAAACACCATATATTTT.

There are a few counts of this clonotype. The J gene is TRBJ2-7, the V gene TRBV6-5; D is unresolved. Germline V CDR1 and CDR2: MNHEY, SVGAGI. There are 12 residues in the CDR3. Trimming removed 1 base from V and 6 bases from J, with 7 bases in between. DNA of the CDR3: TGTGCCAGCAGTTACTACCCCCCCGAGCAGTACTTC. It codes for CASSYYPPEQYF.

In its sample, this clonotype was seen many times. The V gene is TRBV24-1, the J gene TRBJ2-3; D is unresolved. The ends were cut back, 5 bases at V and 0 bases at J, with 8 bases in the middle. The CDR3 runs 14 residues. Germline CDR1 is KGHDR and CDR2 is SFDVKD. The CDR3 protein is CATSGAVSTDTQYF. The CDR3 DNA sequence: TGTGCCACCAGTGGGGCAGTAAGCACAGATACGCAGTATTTT.

This clonotype was counted between two and nine times. The gene calls are TRBV5-1 and TRBJ1-4; D is perhaps TRBD1 (5 bases). Germline CDR1 reads SGHRS; CDR2 reads YFSETQ. The CDR3 runs to 14 residues. V was trimmed by 6 bases and J by 7 bases, leaving 16 bases between them. The CDR3 loop reads CASNLGRGGEKLFF. DNA for the CDR3: TGCGCCAGCAACCTGGGGAGGGGCGGTGAAAAACTGTTTTTT.

This clonotype was counted ten times or more. The genes are TRBV2 and TRBJ2-7; 7 nucleotides line up with TRBD2. Germline trimming cut 0 bases from V and 0 bases from J; bases unmatched to any gene: 23. The CDR3 extends over 22 amino acids. The germline V gene has CDR1 SNHLY and CDR2 FYNNEI. The chain's CDR3 is CASSEAGGTVPPSFSSSYEQYF. CDR3 in DNA: TGTGCCAGCAGTGAAGCGGGGGGGACTGTTCCTCCTTCCTTCTCAAGCTCCTACGAGCAGTACTTC.

This clonotype showed up many times. The chain has TRBV7-9 and TRBJ1-5; D unresolved. V gave up 3 bases and J gave up 14 bases, with 17 bases separating them. Per the germline V gene, CDR1 is SEHNR and CDR2 is FQNEAQ (reference sequence). The CDR3 length is 13 residues. CDR3 coding DNA: TGTGCCAGCAGCTTGAATGAAGTTGGAAGCAAGCATTTT. Residues: CASSLNEVGSKHF.

Many counts were recorded for this clonotype. The gene calls are TRBV5-8 and TRBJ2-5; D perhaps matches TRBD2 (5 bases). Trimming took off 0 bases at V and 7 bases at J, with 13 bases between the two ends. CDR1 is SGHTS, CDR2 YDEGEE, per germline. The CDR3 spans 14 residues. The DNA for the CDR3 is TGTGCCAGCAGCTTGGCGGGCCCCGGGGTGACCCAGTACTTC. It codes for CASSLAGPGVTQYF. Based on the CDR3 plus reference TRBV5-8 and TRBJ2-5, the full variable domain is EAGVTQSPTHLIKTRGQQATLRCSPISGHTSVYWYQQALGLGLQFLLWYDEGEERNRGNFPPRFSGRQFPNYSSELNVNALELEDSALYLCASSLAGPGVTQYFGPGTRLLVL.

V gene TRBV28 combines with J gene TRBJ1-5, with D unresolved. V was shortened by 3 bases and J by 5 bases, with 11 bases between the two germline ends. This CDR3 spans 14 amino acids. The germline gives CDR1 MDHEN, CDR2 SYDVKM. CDR3 DNA: TGTGCCAGCAGTTTCCCCGGAGGTGATCAGCCCCAGCATTTT. Translated: CASSFPGGDQPQHF.

The chain has TRBV6-1 and TRBJ1-6; 7 bases align to TRBD1. The germline CDR1 and CDR2 sequences are MNHNS and SASEGT. This CDR3 is built from 14 residues. The trim removed 7 bases at V and 6 bases at J, leaving 6 bases unmatched. The CDR3 region has the DNA TGTGCCAGCAACGGAGGACAGGTTAATTCACCCCTCCACTTT. Translation gives CASNGGQVNSPLHF.

This clonotype was seen ten or more times. The chain joins TRBV7-2 to TRBJ1-5, with D possibly matching TRBD1 (5 bases). Trimming removed 5 bases from V and 7 bases from J, with 18 bases in between. This CDR3 has 15 residues. CDR1 and CDR2 from the germline V gene are SGHTA and FQGNSA. The CDR3 here is CASSRAAGIGQPQHF. The CDR3 region has the DNA TGTGCCAGCAGCCGCGCCGCAGGGATCGGACAGCCCCAGCATTTT.

Worth noting for this clonotype: This sequence may be a read error, since a much larger clone differs from it by one base. This chain links TRBV27 with TRBJ2-2; TRBD1 aligns across 9 bases. Germline loops: CDR1 MNHEY, CDR2 SMNVEV (reference sequence). CDR3 length: 14 amino acids. The ends lost 7 bases at V and 5 bases at J; junction bases unmatched: 5. The CDR3 here is CASTRDRVTGELFF. The CDR3 DNA is TGTGCCAGCACCCGGGACAGGGTGACCGGGGAGCTGTTTTTT.

This clonotype was picked up many times. The genes are TRBV7-3 and TRBJ2-1, with D unclear. The CDR3 runs to 14 residues. V was pared by 1 base and J by 5 bases, with 9 bases between. Per the germline V gene, CDR1 is SGHTA and CDR2 is FQGTGA. The CDR3 region has the DNA TGTGCCAGCAGCTTAATTGGTGATGACAATGAGCAGTTCTTC. This gives the protein CASSLIGDDNEQFF.

Many counts were recorded for this clonotype. V usage is TRBV20-1 and J usage is TRBJ1-5, with D possibly being TRBD1 (5 bases). Germline CDR1 DFQATT, CDR2 SNEGSKA (reference sequence). V was shortened by 6 bases and J by 8 bases, with 20 bases between the two germline ends. The CDR3 is 14 residues long. In DNA, the CDR3 is TGCAGTGCCCTGGGGGGACTCTCGACCGAGCCCCAGCATTTT. Protein: CSALGGLSTEPQHF.

This clonotype has a count of ten or more. V is TRBV7-2 and J is TRBJ2-7; 7 nucleotides line up with TRBD2. This CDR3 has 19 amino acids. Germline CDR1 SGHTA, CDR2 FQGNSA. Trimming at V came to 4 bases and at J to 3 bases, leaving 21 bases not matched to a gene. The CDR3 sequence is CASSSADVMGGSSSYEQYF. For the CDR3, the DNA is TGTGCCAGCAGCTCCGCGGATGTGATGGGCGGGAGTTCAAGCTACGAGCAGTACTTC.

The rearrangement links TRBV4-3 to TRBJ1-2, with 10 bases lining up with TRBD1. The CDR3 runs 16 residues. The germline V gene has CDR1 LGHNA and CDR2 YSLEER. The trim removed 3 bases at V and 3 bases at J, leaving 7 bases unmatched. CDR3 in amino acids: CASSHFSGTGDYGYTF. CDR3 DNA sequence: TGCGCCAGCAGCCACTTTTCCGGGACAGGGGACTATGGCTACACCTTC.

This clonotype was found many times. The rearrangement uses TRBV27 and TRBJ1-6, with unresolved D. In germline, CDR1 is MNHEY, CDR2 SMNVEV (reference sequence). CDR3 length equals 12 residues. The ends were cut back, 3 bases at V and 9 bases at J, with 6 bases in the middle. The CDR3 DNA sequence: TGTGCCAGCAGTTTCACCGGTTCACCCCTCCACTTT. As protein: CASSFTGSPLHF.

This clonotype was detected ten times or more. This sequence joins TRBV12-3 or TRBV12-4 and TRBJ1-1; a possible D gene is TRBD1 (5 bases). This CDR3 comprises 12 residues. The V end lost 8 bases, the J end lost 10 bases, and 17 bases lay between the germline ends. The DNA for the CDR3 is TGTGCCAGCGGTTACCGGGGCCGAGGAGCTTTCTTT. Amino acid sequence: CASGYRGRGAFF.

V and J are TRBV20-1 and TRBJ2-7, with D possibly called TRBD1 or TRBD2 (5 bases each). Trimming took 1 base from V and 7 from J, leaving 23 bases between them. The germline CDR1 and CDR2 sequences are DFQATT and SNEGSKA (reference sequence). The CDR3 is 16 amino acids. The CDR3 DNA reads as TGCAGTGCTAGAGGGACCCGGGACCTCAAATCTTGGGAGCAGTACTTC. Protein: CSARGTRDLKSWEQYF.

V gene TRBV5-1 combines with J gene TRBJ2-3; 9 bases align to TRBD2. Per the germline V gene, CDR1 is SGHRS and CDR2 is YFSETQ. Trimming removed 5 bases from V and 0 bases from J; junction bases left unmatched: 4. This CDR3 is 15 amino acids long. The CDR3 spells CASRLAGSSTDTQYF. The CDR3 DNA follows: TGCGCCAGCAGGCTAGCGGGGTCTAGCACAGATACGCAGTATTTT.

This clonotype was seen only a few times. The chain recombines TRBV28 with TRBJ2-6; 10 bases are shared with TRBD1. Germline-derived CDR1 and CDR2 are MDHEN and SYDVKM. The trim removed 8 bases at V and 0 bases at J, leaving 7 bases unmatched. This CDR3 comprises 17 residues. The CDR3 is CASFDRTGGSGANVLTF. CDR3 nucleotides: TGTGCCAGCTTTGATAGGACAGGGGGCTCTGGGGCCAACGTCCTGACTTTC.